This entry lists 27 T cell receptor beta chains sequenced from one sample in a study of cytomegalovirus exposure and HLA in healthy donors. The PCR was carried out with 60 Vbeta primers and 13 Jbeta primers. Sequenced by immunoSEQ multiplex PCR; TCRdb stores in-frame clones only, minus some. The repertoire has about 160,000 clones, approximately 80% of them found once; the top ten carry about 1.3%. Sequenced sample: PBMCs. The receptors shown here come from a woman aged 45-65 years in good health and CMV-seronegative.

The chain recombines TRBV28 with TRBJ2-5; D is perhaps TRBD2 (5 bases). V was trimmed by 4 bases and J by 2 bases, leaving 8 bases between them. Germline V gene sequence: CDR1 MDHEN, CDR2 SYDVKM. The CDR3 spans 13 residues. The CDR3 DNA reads TGTGCCAGCAGTTCCTGGACTCAAGAGACCCAGTACTTC. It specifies CASSSWTQETQYF.

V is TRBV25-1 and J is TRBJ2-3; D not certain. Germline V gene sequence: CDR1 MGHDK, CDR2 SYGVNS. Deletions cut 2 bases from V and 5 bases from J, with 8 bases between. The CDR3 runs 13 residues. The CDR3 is CASSETNLDTQYF. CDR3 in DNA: TGTGCCAGCAGTGAAACTAATTTAGATACGCAGTATTTT.

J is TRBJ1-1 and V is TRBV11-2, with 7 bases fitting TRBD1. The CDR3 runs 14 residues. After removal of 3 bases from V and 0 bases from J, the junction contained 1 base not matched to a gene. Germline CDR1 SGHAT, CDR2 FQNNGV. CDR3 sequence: CASSLGQLNTEAFF. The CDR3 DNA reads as TGTGCCAGCAGCTTGGGACAGTTGAACACTGAAGCTTTCTTT.

The CDR3 spells CASSHSTAGGTYEQYF. The CDR3 DNA reads as TGTGCCAGCAGCCACTCCACTGCGGGGGGTACCTACGAGCAGTACTTC. The V call is TRBV4-2, the J call TRBJ2-7, with TRBD2 matching over 8 bases. The CDR3 runs to 16 residues. CDR1 and CDR2 from the germline V gene are LGHNA and YNFKEQ. The V and J ends lost 3 bases and 2 bases, in that order; junction bases with no gene match: 9.

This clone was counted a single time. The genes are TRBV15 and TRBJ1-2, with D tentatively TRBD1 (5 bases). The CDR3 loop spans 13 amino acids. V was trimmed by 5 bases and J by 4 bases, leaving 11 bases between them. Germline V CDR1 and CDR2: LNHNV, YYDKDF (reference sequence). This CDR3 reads CATSPDSRYGYTF. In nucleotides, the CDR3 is TGTGCCACCAGCCCAGACAGCCGCTATGGCTACACCTTC.

CDR3 sequence reads: CASTLGGLSGNTIYF. The CDR3 DNA is TGCGCCAGCACGTTAGGGGGCCTCTCTGGAAACACCATATATTTT. The genes are TRBV5-1 and TRBJ1-3; 7 positions match TRBD1. Germline V gives CDR1 SGHRS, CDR2 YFSETQ. Trimming took 6 bases from V and 0 from J; bases not matched to a gene: 6. There are 15 residues in the CDR3. The full variable domain, rest sourced from reference TRBV5-1 and TRBJ1-3, is KAGVTQTPRYLIKTRGQQVTLSCSPISGHRSVSWYQQTPGQGLQFLFEYFSETQRNKGNFPGRFSGRQFSNSRSEMNVSTLELGDSALYLCASTLGGLSGNTIYFGEGSWLTVV.

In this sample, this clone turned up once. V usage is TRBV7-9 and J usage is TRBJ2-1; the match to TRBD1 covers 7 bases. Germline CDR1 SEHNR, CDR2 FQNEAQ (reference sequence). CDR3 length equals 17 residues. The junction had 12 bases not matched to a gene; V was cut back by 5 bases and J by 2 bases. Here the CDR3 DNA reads TGTGCCAGCAGCGGTATGCAGCGGACAGGAACCTACAATGAGCAGTTCTTC. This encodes CASSGMQRTGTYNEQFF.

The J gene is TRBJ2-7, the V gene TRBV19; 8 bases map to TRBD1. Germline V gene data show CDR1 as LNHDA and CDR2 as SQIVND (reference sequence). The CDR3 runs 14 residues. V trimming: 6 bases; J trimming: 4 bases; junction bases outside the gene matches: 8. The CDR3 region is CASSPLDREYEQYF. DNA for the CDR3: TGTGCCAGTAGCCCCCTGGACAGGGAATACGAGCAGTACTTC.

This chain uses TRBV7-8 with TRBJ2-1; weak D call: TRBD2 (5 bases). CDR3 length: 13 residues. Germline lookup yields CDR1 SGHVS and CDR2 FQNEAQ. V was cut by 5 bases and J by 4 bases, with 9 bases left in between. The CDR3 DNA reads TGTGCCAGCAGCACCGGGAAGTACAATGAGCAGTTCTTC. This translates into CASSTGKYNEQFF.

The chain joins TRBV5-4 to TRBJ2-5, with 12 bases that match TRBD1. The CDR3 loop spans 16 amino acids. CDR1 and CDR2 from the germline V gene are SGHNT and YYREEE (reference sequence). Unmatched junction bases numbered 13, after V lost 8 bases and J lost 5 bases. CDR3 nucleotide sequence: TGTGCCAGTAGCACTCCGGGACAGGGGGCTGAGGAGACCCAGTACTTC. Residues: CASSTPGQGAEETQYF.

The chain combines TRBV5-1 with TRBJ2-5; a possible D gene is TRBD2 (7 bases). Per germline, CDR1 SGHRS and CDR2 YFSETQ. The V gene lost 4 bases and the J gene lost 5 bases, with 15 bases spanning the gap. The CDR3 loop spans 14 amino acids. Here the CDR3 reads CASSARGAGETQYF. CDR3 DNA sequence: TGCGCCAGCAGCGCTCGGGGGGCGGGGGAGACCCAGTACTTC.

The CDR3 region is CASSRPGAGKWPQHF. CDR3 DNA: TGCGCCAGCAGCCGGCCAGGGGCTGGAAAATGGCCCCAGCATTTT. The V and J genes are TRBV4-1 and TRBJ1-5; possibly TRBD1 for D (6 bases). The germline CDR1 and CDR2 sequences are MGHRA and YSYEKL. The CDR3 sequence is 15 residues long. Trimming removed 4 bases from V and 9 bases from J, with 19 bases in between.

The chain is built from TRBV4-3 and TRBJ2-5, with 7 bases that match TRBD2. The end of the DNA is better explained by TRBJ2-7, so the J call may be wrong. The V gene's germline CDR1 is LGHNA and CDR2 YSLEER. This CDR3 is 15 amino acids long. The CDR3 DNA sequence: TGCGCCAGCAGCCAAGATTGGGGGGGGTTGAACGAGCAGTACTTC. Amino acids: CASSQDWGGLNEQYF.

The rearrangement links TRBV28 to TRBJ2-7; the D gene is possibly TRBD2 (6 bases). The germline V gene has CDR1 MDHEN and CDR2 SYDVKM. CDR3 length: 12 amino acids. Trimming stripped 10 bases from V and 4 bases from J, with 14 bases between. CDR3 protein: CATRPAGYEQYF. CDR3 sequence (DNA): TGTGCCACCCGTCCAGCGGGTTACGAGCAGTACTTC. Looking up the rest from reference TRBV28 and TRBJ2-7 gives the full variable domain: DVKVTQSSRYLVKRTGEKVFLECVQDMDHENMFWYRQDPGLGLRLIYFSYDVKMKEKGDIPEGYSVSREKKERFSLILESASTNQTSMYLCATRPAGYEQYFGPGTRLTVT.

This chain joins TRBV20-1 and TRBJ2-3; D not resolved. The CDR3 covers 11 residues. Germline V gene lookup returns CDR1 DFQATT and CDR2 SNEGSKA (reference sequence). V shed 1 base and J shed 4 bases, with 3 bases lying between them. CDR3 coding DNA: TGCAGTGCTAGAGCGGCAGATACGCAGTATTTT. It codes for CSARAADTQYF.

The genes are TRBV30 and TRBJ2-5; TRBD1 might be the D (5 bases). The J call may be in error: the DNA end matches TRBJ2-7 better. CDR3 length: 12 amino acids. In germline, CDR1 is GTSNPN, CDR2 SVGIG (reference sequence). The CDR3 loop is CAWSEGVYEQYF. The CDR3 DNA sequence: TGTGCCTGGAGCGAAGGGGTCTACGAGCAGTACTTC.

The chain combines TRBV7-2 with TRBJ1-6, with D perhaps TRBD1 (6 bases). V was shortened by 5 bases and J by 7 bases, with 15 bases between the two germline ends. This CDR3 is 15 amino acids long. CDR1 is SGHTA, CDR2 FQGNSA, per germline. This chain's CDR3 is CASSKGGVTNSPLHF. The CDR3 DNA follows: TGTGCCAGCAGCAAAGGGGGGGTAACGAATTCACCCCTCCACTTT.

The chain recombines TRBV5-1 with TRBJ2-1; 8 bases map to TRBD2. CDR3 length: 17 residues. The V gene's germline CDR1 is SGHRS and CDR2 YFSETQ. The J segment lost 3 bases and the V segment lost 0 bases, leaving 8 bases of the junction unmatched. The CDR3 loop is CASSLELLAVSYNEQFF. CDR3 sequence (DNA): TGCGCCAGCAGCTTGGAGCTACTAGCGGTGAGCTACAATGAGCAGTTCTTC.

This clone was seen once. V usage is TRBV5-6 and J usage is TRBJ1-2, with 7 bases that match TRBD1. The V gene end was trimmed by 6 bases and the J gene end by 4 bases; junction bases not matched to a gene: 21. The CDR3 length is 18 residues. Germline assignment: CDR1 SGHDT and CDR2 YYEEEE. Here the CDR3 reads CASKSLPTARGGGYGYTF. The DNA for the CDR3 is TGTGCCAGCAAGTCTTTACCAACCGCACGAGGGGGCGGCTATGGCTACACCTTC.

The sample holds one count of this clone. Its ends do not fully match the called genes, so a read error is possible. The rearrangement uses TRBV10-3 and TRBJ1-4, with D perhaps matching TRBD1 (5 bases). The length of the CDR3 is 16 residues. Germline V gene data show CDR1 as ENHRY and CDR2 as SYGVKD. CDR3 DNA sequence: TGTGCCATCGGTGACGATACAGGAGCAACTAATGAAAAACTGTTTTTT. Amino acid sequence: CAIGDDTGATNEKLFF.

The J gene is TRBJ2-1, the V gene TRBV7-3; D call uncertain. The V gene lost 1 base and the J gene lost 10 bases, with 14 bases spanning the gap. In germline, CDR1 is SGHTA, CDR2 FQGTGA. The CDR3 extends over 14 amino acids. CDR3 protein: CASSLKNLLNEQFF. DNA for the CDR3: TGTGCCAGCAGCTTAAAAAATCTACTCAACGAGCAGTTCTTC.

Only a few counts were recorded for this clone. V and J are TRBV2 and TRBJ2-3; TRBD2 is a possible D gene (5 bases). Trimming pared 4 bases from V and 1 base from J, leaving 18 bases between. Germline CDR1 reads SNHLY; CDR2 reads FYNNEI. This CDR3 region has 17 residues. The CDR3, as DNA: TGTGCCAGCAGTGGCATTGGAGGTTTGCTTGGCACAGATACGCAGTATTTT. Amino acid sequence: CASSGIGGLLGTDTQYF.

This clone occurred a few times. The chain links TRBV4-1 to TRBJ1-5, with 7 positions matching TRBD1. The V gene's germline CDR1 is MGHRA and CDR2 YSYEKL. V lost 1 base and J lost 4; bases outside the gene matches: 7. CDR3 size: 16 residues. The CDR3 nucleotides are TGCGCCAGCAGCCAAGTTAGTCAGGGGGTGAATCAGCCCCAGCATTTT. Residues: CASSQVSQGVNQPQHF.

DNA of the CDR3: TGTGCCAGCAGTTCCCCGGGACACCTAAATTCACCCCTCCACTTT. Its protein product is CASSSPGHLNSPLHF. The J gene is TRBJ1-6, the V gene TRBV6-5; possibly TRBD1 for D (6 bases). CDR3 length: 15 amino acids. Germline CDR1 is MNHEY and CDR2 is SVGAGI. V was clipped by 4 bases and J by 7 bases, with 14 bases between them.

The CDR3 coding sequence is TGTGCCATCAGTGCCCGCACTAAGGCCGATGGGGATACGCAGTATTTT. Protein sequence: CAISARTKADGDTQYF. This sequence joins TRBV10-3 and TRBJ2-3; D not resolved. Looked up from germline, CDR1 is ENHRY and CDR2 is SYGVKD. Trimming left V 4 bases short and J 6 bases short, with 20 bases between. The CDR3 totals 16 residues.

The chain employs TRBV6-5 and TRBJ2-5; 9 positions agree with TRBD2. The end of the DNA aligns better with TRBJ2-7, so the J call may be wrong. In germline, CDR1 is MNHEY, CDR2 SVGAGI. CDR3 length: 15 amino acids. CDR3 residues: CASSRYFSGSYEQYF. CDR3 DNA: TGTGCCAGCAGCCGCTACTTTAGCGGGAGCTACGAGCAGTACTTC.

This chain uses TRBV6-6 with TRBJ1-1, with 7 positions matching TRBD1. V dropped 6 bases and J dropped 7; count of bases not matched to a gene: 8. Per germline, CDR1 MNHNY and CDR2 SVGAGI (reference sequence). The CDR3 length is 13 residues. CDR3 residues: CASRHRQGSEAFF. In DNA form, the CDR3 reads TGTGCCAGCAGGCATCGACAGGGCAGTGAAGCTTTCTTT.